This entry is about one T cell receptor (beta chain). Other DNA sequences within the sample encode an identical CDR3. These data belong to a study of blood T cell repertoires in COVID-19. Background on the study: T cells, B-cell-depleted T cells, or PBMCs provided the cDNA or gDNA that served as material.

In the original workflow: Quantification of nucleated cells was approximated via reference gene primer amplification. TCRdb's copy holds only in-frame clones and misses some; the assay was immunoSEQ multiplex PCR. The V and J calls and clone size were taken over from that table, and D and trimming were inferred from the DNA. The sample has about 300,000 clones, 80% to 90% seen once. The TCR comes from a woman in her forties or fifties with acute or convalescent COVID-19. The sample consisted of peripheral blood.

DNA of the CDR3: TGCAGTGCTAGTATCCCAGGGGGCTACAATGAGCAGTTCTTC. Its protein product is CSASIPGGYNEQFF. V usage is TRBV20-1 and J usage is TRBJ2-1; 7 bases fit TRBD1. The CDR3 contains 14 residues. Germline loops: CDR1 DFQATT, CDR2 SNEGSKA (reference sequence). The junction had 5 bases not matched to a gene; V was cut back by 3 bases and J by 3 bases.